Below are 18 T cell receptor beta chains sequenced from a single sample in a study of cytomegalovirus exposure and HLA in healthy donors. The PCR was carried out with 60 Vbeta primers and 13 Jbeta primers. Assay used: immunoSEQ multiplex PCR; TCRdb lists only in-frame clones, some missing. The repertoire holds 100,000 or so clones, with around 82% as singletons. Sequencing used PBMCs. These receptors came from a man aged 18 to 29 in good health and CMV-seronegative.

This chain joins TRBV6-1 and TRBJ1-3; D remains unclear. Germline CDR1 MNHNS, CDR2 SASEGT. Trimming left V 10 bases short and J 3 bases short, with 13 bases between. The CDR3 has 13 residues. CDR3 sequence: CATREGNGNTIYF. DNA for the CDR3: TGTGCCACCCGAGAGGGCAATGGAAACACCATATATTTT.

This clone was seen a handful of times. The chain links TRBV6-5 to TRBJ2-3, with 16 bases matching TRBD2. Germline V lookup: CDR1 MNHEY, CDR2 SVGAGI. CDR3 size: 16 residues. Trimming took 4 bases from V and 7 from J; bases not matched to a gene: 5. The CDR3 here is CASSSGTSGGAYTQYF. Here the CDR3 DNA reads TGTGCCAGCAGTTCCGGGACTAGCGGGGGGGCATATACGCAGTATTTT.

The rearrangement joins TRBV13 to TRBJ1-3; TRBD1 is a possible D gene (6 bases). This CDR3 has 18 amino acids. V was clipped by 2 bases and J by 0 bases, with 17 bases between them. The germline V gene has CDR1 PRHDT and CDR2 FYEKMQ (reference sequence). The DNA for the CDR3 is TGTGCCAGCAGCTTATATAGGTCGAGGGGGAGCTCTGGAAACACCATATATTTT. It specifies CASSLYRSRGSSGNTIYF. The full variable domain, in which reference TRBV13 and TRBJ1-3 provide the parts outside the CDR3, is AAGVIQSPRHLIKEKRETATLKCYPIPRHDTVYWYQQGPGQDPQFLISFYEKMQSDKGSIPDRFSAQQFSDYHSELNMSSLELGDSALYFCASSLYRSRGSSGNTIYFGEGSWLTVV.

CDR3 DNA: TGTGCCAGCAGTTACCCTAAGGGGGGCTACACCTTC. As protein: CASSYPKGGYTF. The chain employs TRBV6-5 and TRBJ1-2; D is perhaps TRBD1 (5 bases). Looked up from germline, CDR1 is MNHEY and CDR2 is SVGAGI. V gave up 2 bases and J gave up 8 bases, with 9 bases separating them. This CDR3 has 12 amino acids.

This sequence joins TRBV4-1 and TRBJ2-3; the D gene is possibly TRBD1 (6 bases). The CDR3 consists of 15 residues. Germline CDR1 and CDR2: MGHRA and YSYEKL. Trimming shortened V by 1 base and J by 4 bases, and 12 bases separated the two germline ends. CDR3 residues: CASSQAGKGADTQYF. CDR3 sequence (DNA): TGCGCCAGCAGCCAAGCTGGGAAGGGGGCAGATACGCAGTATTTT.

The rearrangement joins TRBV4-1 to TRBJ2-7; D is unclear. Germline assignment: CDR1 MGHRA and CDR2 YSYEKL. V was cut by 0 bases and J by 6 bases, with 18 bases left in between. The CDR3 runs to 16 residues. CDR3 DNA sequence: TGCGCCAGCAGCCAAGACGCCCGGTCCAGGATACCCGAGCAGTACTTC. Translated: CASSQDARSRIPEQYF.

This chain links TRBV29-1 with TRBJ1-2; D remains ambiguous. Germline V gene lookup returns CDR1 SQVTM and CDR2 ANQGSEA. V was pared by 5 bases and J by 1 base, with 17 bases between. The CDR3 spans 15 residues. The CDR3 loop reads CSVRLAKSNNYGYTF. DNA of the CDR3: TGCAGCGTTAGGCTAGCCAAGAGCAATAACTATGGCTACACCTTC.

As DNA, the CDR3 is TGTGCCAGCAGTGAGGAGGGTTCGGGCTCTGGGGCCAACGTCCTGACTTTC. Protein: CASSEEGSGSGANVLTF. This sequence joins TRBV2 and TRBJ2-6, with D maybe TRBD2 (6 bases). The V and J ends lost 3 bases and 0 bases respectively, with 12 bases between them. Germline CDR1 reads SNHLY; CDR2 reads FYNNEI. This CDR3 has 17 residues.

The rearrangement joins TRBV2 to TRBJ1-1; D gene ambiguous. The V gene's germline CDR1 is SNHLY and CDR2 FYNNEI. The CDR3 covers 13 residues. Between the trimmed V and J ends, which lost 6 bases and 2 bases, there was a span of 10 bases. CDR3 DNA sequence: TGTGCCAGCAGCGCGACAAGTAACACTGAAGCTTTCTTT. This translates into CASSATSNTEAFF.

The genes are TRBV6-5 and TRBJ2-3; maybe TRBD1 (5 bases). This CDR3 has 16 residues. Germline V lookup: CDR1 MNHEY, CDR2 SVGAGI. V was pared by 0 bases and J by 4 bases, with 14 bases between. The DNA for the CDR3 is TGTGCCAGCAGTTACTCTACAGGCCAGGGTGCAGATACGCAGTATTTT. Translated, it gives CASSYSTGQGADTQYF.

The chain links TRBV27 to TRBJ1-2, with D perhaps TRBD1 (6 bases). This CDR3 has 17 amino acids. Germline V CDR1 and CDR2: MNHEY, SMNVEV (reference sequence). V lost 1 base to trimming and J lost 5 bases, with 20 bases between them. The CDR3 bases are TGTGCCAGCAGTTTATTCCCCTCTCAGGGGACGATTTATGGCTACACCTTC. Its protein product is CASSLFPSQGTIYGYTF.

CDR3 region: CASSFGQPITYEQYF. The CDR3 DNA is TGTGCCAGCAGCTTCGGACAGCCGATAACCTACGAGCAGTACTTC. The V gene is TRBV7-3, the J gene TRBJ2-7, with a weak D call TRBD1 (6 bases). The CDR3 sequence is 15 residues long. Trimming took 3 bases from V and 2 from J, leaving 14 bases between them. The germline gives CDR1 SGHTA, CDR2 FQGTGA. Together with reference TRBV7-3 and TRBJ2-7, the CDR3 gives the full variable domain: GAGVSQTPSNKVTEKGKYVELRCDPISGHTALYWYRQSLGQGPEFLIYFQGTGAADDSGLPNDRFFAVRPEGSVSTLKIQRTERGDSAVYLCASSFGQPITYEQYFGPGTRLTVT.

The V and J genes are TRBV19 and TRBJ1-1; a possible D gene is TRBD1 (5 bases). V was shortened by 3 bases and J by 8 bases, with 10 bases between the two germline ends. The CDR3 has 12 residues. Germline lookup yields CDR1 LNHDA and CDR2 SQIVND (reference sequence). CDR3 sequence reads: CASSIGAAEAFF. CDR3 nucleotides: TGTGCCAGTAGTATTGGGGCGGCCGAAGCTTTCTTT.

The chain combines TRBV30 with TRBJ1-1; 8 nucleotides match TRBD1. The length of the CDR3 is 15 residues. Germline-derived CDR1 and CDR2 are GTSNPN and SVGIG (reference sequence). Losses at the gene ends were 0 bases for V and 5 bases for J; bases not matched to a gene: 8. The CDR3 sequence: CAWSVGRTGRTEAFF. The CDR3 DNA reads TGTGCCTGGAGTGTAGGGAGGACAGGGAGGACTGAAGCTTTCTTT.

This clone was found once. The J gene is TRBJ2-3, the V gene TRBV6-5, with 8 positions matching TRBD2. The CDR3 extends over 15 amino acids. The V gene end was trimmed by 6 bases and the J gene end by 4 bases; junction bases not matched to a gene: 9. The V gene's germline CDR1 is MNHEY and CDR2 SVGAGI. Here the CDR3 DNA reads TGTGCCAGCAGCACCGAGACGGGAGGGCCAGATACGCAGTATTTT. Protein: CASSTETGGPDTQYF.

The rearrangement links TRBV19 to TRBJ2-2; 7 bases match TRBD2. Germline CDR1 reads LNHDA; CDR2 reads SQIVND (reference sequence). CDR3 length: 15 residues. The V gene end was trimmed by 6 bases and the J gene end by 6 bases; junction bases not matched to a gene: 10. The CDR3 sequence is CASSVSAGEAGELFF. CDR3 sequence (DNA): TGTGCCAGTAGCGTCTCGGCGGGGGAGGCCGGGGAGCTGTTTTTT.

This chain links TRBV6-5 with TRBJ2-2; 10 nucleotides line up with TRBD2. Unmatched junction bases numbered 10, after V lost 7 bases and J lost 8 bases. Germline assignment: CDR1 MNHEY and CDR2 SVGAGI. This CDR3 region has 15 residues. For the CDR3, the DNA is TGTGCCAGCAAGCGGGAGCGGGGGGGCAGGGGGGAGCTGTTTTTT. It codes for CASKRERGGRGELFF.

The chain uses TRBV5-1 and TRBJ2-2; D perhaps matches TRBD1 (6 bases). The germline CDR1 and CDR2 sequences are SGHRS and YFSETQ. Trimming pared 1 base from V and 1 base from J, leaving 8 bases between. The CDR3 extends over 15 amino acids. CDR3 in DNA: TGCGCCAGCAGCTTGTCGGGACAGAACACCGGGGAGCTGTTTTTT. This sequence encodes CASSLSGQNTGELFF.